This T cell receptor (beta chain) was identified in a study of blood T cell repertoires in COVID-19. The overall study: The United States, Italy and Spain provided the acute and convalescent COVID-19 samples. The analysed material was cDNA or gDNA that came from T cells, B-cell-depleted T cells, or PBMCs.

The V segment lost 5 bases and the J segment 6 bases; nucleotides outside the gene matches: 12. The germline V gene encodes CDR1 LNHDA and CDR2 SQIVND (reference sequence). This CDR3 has 16 amino acids. In the source study's methods: Amplified reference gene primers provided the basis for estimating nucleated cell counts. Produced via immunoSEQ multiplex PCR; TCRdb's table is partial and in-frame only. V, J and clone size are those of that table, while D and trimming were read from the DNA. This sample yields some 210,000 clones, of which 80% to 95% are seen a single time; about 0.8% belongs to the top ten. Seattle patients were enrolled during active infection and followed longitudinally.

The sequence derives from a man aged 55-75 years with COVID-19, enrolled during active disease. The specimen sequenced was peripheral blood. This chain joins TRBV19 and TRBJ2-1, with TRBD1 identical over 8 bases. In DNA form, the CDR3 reads TGTGCCAGTAGTTTCGACAGGGGAGGAGGTAGCAATGAGCAGTTCTTC. Its protein product is CASSFDRGGGSNEQFF.